This TCR beta chain was recorded in a study of neurological immune-mediated disorders. MiXCR was run by TCRdb on the 5' RACE reads, yielding one entry per CDR3 protein. This sample has 60,000 or so distinct CDR3 sequences, with roughly 3.5% found just once. CDR3 length: 16 amino acids. Germline CDR1 SGHRS, CDR2 YFSETQ. Trimming shortened V by 0 bases and J by 4 bases, and 16 bases separated the two germline ends. At least ten counts were recorded for this clonotype. The sequence derives from a woman aged 55 to 70 with multiple sclerosis. V is TRBV5-1 and J is TRBJ1-2; possibly TRBD1 for D (5 bases). The sample comprised PBMCs. The CDR3 DNA sequence: TGCGCCAGCAGCTTGGCGGCAGGGAAGACGCTCTATGGCTACACCTTC. Residues: CASSLAAGKTLYGYTF.